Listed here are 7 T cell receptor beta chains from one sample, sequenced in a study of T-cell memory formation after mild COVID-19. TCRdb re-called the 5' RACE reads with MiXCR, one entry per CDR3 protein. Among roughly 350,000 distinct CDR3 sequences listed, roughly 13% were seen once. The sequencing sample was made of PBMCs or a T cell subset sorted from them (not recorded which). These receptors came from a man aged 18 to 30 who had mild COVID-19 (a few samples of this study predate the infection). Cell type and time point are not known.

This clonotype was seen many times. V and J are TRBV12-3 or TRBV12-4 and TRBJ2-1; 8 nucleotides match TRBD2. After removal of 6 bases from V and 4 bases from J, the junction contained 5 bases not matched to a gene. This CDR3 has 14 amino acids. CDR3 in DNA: TGTGCCAGCAGGCCACTAGCGGTTTACAATGAGCAGTTCTTC. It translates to CASRPLAVYNEQFF.

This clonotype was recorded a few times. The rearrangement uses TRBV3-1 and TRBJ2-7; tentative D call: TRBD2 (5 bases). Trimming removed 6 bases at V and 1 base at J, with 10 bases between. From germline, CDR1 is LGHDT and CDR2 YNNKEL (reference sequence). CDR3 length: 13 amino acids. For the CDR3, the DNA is TGTGCCAGCAGTCGGGCGGGTTCCTACGAGCAGTACGTC. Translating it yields CASSRAGSYEQYV.

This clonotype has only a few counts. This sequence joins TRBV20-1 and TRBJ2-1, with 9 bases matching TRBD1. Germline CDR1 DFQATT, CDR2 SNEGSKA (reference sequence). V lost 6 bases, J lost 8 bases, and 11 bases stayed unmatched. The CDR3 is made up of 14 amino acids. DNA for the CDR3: TGCAGTGCGCCCCCCGGGACAGGGTTCGATGAGCAGTTCTTC. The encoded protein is CSAPPGTGFDEQFF.

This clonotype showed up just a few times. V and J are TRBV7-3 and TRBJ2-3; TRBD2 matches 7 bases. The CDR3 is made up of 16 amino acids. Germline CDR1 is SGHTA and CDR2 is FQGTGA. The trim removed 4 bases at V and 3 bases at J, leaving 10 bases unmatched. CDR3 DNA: TGTGCCAGCAGCTGCTATTTGGGGGGGAGTACAGATACGCAGTATTTT. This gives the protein CASSCYLGGSTDTQYF.

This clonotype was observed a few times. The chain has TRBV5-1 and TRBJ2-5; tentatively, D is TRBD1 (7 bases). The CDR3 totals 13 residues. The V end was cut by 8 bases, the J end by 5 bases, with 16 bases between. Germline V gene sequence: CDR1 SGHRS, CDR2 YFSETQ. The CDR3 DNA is TGCGCCAGTCAGGAGGGGGCGGCTGAGACCCAGTACTTC. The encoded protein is CASQEGAAETQYF.

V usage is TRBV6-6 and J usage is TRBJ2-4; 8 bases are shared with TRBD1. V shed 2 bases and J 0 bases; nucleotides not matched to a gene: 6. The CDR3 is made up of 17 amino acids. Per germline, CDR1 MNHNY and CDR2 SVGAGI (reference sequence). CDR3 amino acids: CASSYRDRFLAKNIQYF. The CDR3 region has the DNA TGTGCCAGCAGTTACCGGGACAGGTTTCTAGCCAAAAACATTCAGTACTTC.

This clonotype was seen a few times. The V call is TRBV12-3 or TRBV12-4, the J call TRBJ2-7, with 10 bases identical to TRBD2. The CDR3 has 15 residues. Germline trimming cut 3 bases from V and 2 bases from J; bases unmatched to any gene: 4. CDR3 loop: CASSLSSGGAYEQYV. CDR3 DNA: TGTGCCAGCAGTTTGTCTAGCGGGGGAGCCTACGAGCAGTACGTC.